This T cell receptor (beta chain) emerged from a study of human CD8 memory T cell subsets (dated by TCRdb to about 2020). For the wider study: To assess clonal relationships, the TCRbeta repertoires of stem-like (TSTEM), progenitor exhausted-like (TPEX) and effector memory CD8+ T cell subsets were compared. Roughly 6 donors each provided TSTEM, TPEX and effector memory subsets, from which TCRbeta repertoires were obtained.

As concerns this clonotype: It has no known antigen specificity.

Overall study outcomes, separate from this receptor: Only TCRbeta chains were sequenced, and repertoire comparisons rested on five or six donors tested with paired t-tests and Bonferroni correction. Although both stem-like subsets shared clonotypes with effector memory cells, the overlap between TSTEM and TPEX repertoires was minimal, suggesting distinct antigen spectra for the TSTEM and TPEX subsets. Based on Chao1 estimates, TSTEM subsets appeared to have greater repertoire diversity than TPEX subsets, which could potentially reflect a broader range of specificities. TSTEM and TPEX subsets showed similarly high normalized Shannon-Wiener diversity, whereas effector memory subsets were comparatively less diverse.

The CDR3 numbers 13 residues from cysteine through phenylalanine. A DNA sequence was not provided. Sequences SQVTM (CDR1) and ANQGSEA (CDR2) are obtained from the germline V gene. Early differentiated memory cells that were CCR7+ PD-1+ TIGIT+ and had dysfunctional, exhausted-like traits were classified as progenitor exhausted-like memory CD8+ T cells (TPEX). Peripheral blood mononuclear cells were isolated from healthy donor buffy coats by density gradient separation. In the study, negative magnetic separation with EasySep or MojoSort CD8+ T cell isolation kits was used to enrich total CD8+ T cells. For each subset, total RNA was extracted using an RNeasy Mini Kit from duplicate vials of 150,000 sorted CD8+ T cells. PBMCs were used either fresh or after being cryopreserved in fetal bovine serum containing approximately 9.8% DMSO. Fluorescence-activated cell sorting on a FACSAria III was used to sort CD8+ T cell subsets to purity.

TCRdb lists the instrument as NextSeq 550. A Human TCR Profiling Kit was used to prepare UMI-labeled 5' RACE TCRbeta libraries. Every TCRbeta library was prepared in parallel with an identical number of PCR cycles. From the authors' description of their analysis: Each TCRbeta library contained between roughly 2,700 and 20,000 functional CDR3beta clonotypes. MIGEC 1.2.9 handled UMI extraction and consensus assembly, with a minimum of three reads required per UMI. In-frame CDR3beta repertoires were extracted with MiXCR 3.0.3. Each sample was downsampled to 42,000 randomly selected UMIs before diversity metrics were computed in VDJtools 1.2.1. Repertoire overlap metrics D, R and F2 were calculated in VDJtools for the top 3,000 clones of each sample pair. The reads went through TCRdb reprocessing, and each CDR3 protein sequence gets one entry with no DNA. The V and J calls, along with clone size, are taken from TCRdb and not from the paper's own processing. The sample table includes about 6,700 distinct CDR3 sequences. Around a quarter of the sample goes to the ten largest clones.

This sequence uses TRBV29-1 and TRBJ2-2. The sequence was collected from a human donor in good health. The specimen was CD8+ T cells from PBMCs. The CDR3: CSVHVTHTGELFF.